These T cell receptor beta chains were read from a single sample in a study of cytomegalovirus exposure and HLA in healthy donors. Repertoires were generated with immunoSEQ multiplex PCR, while TCRdb's copy carries only in-frame clones and drops some. In the table there are 100,000 to 150,000 clones, roughly 87% of which are singletons. The sequencing input was PBMCs. The receptors derive from a woman under 30 in good health and CMV-seronegative. Both conserved end residues are part of each CDR3. The D gene is left open where the match is weak. Some rows mark clone size as missing; the rest say once, few, many or name a class of expanded clone.

TRBD1	13	.	TRBJ1-2	TRBV5-4	CASSPTGNYGYTF	TGTGCCAGCAGCCCGACAGGGAACTATGGCTACACCTTC
.	14	few	TRBJ1-2	TRBV9	CASTETDSNYGYTF	TGTGCCAGCACCGAGACAGATTCTAACTATGGCTACACCTTC
.	14	few	TRBJ1-3	TRBV19	CASAPLYSGNTIYF	TGTGCCAGTGCCCCTCTCTACTCTGGAAACACCATATATTTT
.	11	.	TRBJ2-5	TRBV6-1	CAILRVETQYF	TGTGCCATATTGCGTGTGGAGACCCAGTACTTC
.	15	.	TRBJ2-3	TRBV9	CASSGSGTEGDTQYF	TGTGCCAGCAGCGGATCCGGGACTGAGGGAGATACGCAGTATTTT
TRBD1	14	.	TRBJ1-2	TRBV28	CASIAQGAGYGYTF	TGTGCCAGCATAGCACAGGGGGCGGGGTATGGCTACACCTTC
TRBD1	15	.	TRBJ2-1	TRBV6-6	CASRAPGQAYNEQFF	TGTGCCAGCAGAGCCCCGGGACAGGCTTACAATGAGCAGTTCTTC
.	12	.	TRBJ1-3	TRBV2	CASSLQSYTIYF	TGTGCCAGCAGTTTACAGTCGTACACCATATATTTT
TRBD1	15	.	TRBJ1-1	TRBV6-5	CASSYQTDGTVEAFF	TGTGCCAGCAGTTACCAAACCGACGGGACAGTAGAAGCTTTCTTT
TRBD2	14	.	TRBJ2-1	TRBV10-3	CAISVGAGGYEQFF	TGTGCCATCAGTGTTGGGGCGGGAGGCTATGAGCAGTTCTTC
.	13	.	TRBJ2-5	TRBV6-5	CASSYGLGETQYF	TGTGCCAGCAGTTACGGACTGGGGGAGACCCAGTACTTC
TRBD1	15	.	TRBJ1-6	TRBV9	CASSDLDRGHSPLHF	TGTGCCAGCAGCGACCTGGACAGGGGGCATTCACCCCTCCACTTT
TRBD2	17	.	TRBJ2-1	TRBV7-8	CASSWGRTSGGEDEQFF	TGTGCCAGCAGCTGGGGTCGGACTAGCGGGGGAGAGGATGAGCAGTTCTTC
TRBD2	15	.	TRBJ2-3	TRBV27	CASSLIAGRADTQYF	TGTGCCAGCAGTTTAATCGCGGGGAGGGCAGATACGCAGTATTTT
TRBD2	15	.	TRBJ2-1	TRBV18	CASSPLGTSVNEQFF	TGTGCCAGCTCACCCTTAGGGACTAGCGTTAATGAGCAGTTCTTC
.	12	.	TRBJ2-3	TRBV27	CASLDFTDTQYF	TGTGCCAGTTTGGACTTTACAGATACGCAGTATTTT
.	8	.	TRBJ1-2	TRBV20-1	CSARLGLF	TGCAGTGCTAGATTGGGCCTCTTC
TRBD1	16	.	TRBJ1-5	TRBV7-2	CASSLAGQGPNQPQHF	TGTGCCAGCAGCTTAGCGGGACAGGGTCCCAATCAGCCCCAGCATTTT
TRBD2	15	.	TRBJ2-1	TRBV5-1	CASSSLAGGRNEQFF	TGCGCCAGCAGCTCACTAGCGGGGGGTCGGAATGAGCAGTTCTTC
.	10	.	TRBJ2-5	TRBV2	CASTKETQYF	TGTGCCAGCACTAAAGAGACCCAGTACTTC
TRBD1	15	.	TRBJ2-7	TRBV28	CASSPPRDSSGEQYF	TGTGCCAGCAGTCCCCCTCGGGACAGCTCGGGCGAGCAGTACTTC
.	12	few	TRBJ1-5	TRBV25-1	CASSGQNQPQHF	TGTGCCAGCAGTGGTCAGAATCAGCCCCAGCATTTT
TRBD1	15	.	TRBJ2-1	TRBV6-6	CASSYAHGTDNEQFF	TGTGCCAGCAGTTACGCTCACGGGACAGACAATGAGCAGTTCTTC
.	11	.	TRBJ2-1	TRBV21-1	CATQAENEQFF	TGTGCCACCCAAGCGGAAAATGAGCAGTTCTTC
.	15	.	TRBJ2-1	TRBV29-1	CSVPPRGRRLNEQFF	TGCAGCGTCCCGCCCCGGGGGAGGAGGCTCAATGAGCAGTTCTTC